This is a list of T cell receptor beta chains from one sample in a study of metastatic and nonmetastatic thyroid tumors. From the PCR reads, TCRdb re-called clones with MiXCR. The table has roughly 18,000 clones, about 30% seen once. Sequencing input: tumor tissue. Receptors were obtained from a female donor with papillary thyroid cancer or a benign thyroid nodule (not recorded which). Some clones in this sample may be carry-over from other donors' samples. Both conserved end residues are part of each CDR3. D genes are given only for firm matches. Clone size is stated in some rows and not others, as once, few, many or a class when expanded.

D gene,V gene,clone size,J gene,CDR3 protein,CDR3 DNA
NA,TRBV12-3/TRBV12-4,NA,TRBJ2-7,CASSYERAYEQYF,TGTGCCAGCAGTTACGAGAGGGCATACGAGCAGTACTTC
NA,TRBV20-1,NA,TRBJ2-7,CSARMEGEQYF,TGCAGTGCTAGGATGGAGGGCGAGCAGTACTTC
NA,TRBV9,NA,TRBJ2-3,CASSHAASGTDTQYF,TGTGCCAGCAGCCACGCCGCTAGCGGCACAGATACGCAGTATTTT
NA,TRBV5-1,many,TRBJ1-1,CASSLGDKNTEAFF,TGCGCCAGCAGCTTGGGTGATAAGAACACTGAAGCTTTCTTT
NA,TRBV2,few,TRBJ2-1,CASSTDQRAVQFF,TGTGCCAGCAGTACAGACCAGAGAGCGGTGCAGTTCTTC
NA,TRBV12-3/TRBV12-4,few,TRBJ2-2,CASSRPPMNTGELFF,TGTGCCAGCAGCCGCCCCCCCATGAACACCGGGGAGCTGTTTTTT
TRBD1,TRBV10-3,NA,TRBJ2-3,CAINRDRVLTTQYF,TGTGCCATCAACCGGGACAGGGTCCTAACAACGCAGTATTTT
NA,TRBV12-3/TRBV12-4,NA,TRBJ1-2,CASSFTRAGYTF,TGTGCCAGCAGTTTCACCAGGGCTGGCTACACCTTC
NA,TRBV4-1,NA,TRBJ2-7,CASSSMASAPSYEQYF,TGCGCCAGCAGCTCTATGGCGAGTGCGCCTTCCTACGAGCAGTACTTC
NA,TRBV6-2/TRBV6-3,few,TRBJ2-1,CASSPAASYNEQFF,TGTGCCAGCAGCCCAGCGGCCTCCTACAATGAGCAGTTCTTC
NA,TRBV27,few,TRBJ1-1,CASSVRGGYTEAFF,TGTGCCAGCAGTGTCAGGGGAGGGTACACTGAAGCTTTCTTT
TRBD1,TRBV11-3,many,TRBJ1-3,CASSPGQSSGNTIYF,TGTGCCAGCAGCCCGGGACAGTCCTCTGGAAACACCATATATTTT